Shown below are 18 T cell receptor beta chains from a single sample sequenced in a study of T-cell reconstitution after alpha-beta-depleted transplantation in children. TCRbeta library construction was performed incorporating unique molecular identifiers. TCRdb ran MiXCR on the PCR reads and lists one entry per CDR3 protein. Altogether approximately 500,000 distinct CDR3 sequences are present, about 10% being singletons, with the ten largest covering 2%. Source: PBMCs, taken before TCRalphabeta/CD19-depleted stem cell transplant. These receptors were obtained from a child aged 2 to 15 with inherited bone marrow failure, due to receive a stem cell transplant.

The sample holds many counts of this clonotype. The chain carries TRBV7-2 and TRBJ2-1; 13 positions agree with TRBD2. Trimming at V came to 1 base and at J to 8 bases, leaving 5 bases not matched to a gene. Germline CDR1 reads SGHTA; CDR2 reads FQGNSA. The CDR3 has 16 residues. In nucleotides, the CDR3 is TGTGCCAGCAGCTTAGGGACTAGCGGGAGTGGCGATGAGCAGTTCTTC. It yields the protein CASSLGTSGSGDEQFF.

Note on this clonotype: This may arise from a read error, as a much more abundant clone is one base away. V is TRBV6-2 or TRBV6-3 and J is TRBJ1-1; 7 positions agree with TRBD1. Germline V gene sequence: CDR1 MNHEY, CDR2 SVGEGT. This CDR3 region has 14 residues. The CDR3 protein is CASRLGQTNTGAFF. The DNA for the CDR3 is TGTGCCAGCAGACTGGGACAGACGAACACTGGAGCTTTCTTT.

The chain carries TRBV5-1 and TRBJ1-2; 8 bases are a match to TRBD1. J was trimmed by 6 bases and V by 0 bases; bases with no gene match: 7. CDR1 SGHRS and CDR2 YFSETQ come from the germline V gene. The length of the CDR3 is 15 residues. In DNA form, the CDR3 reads TGCGCCAGCAGCTTGGCCGCAGGGGGCGGCGATGGCTACACCTTC. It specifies CASSLAAGGGDGYTF.

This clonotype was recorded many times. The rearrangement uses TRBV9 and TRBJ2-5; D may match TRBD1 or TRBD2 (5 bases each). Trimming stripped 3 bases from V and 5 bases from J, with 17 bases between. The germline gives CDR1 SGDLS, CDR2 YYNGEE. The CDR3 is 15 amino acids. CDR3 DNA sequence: TGTGCCAGCAGCGGTACCGGGACGGTGGGGGAGACCCAGTACTTC. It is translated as CASSGTGTVGETQYF.

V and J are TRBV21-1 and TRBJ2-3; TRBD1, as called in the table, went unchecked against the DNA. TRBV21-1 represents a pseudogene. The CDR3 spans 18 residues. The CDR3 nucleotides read TGTGCCAGCATCGTCTCGGGGGGACAGGGGGATAGCACAGATACGCAGTATTTT. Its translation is CASIVSGGQGDSTDTQYF.

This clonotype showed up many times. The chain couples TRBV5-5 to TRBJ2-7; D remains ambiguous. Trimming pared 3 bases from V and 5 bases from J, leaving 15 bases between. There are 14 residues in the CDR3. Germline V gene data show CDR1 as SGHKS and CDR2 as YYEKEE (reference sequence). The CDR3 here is CASSSIVDGDEQYF. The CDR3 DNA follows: TGTGCCAGCAGCTCGATTGTAGATGGGGACGAGCAGTACTTC.

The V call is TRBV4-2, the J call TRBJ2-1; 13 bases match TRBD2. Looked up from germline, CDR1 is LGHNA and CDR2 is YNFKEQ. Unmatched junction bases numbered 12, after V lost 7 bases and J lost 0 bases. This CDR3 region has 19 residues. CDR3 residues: CASTRTTSGGISSYNEQFF. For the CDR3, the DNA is TGTGCCAGCACAAGGACGACTAGCGGGGGGATAAGCTCCTACAATGAGCAGTTCTTC.

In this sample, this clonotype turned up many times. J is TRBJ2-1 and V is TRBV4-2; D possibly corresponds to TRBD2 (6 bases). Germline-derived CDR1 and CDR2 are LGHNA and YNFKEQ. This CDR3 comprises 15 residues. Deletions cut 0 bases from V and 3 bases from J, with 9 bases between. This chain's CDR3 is CASSQEASDYNEQFF. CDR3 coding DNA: TGTGCCAGCAGCCAAGAAGCTAGCGACTACAATGAGCAGTTCTTC.

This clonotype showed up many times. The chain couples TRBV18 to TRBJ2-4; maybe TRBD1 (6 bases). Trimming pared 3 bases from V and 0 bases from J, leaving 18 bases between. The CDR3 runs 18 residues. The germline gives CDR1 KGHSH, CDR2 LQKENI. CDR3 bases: TGTGCCAGCTCACCCAGGGGCGCCTCGCCACTAGCCAAAAACATTCAGTACTTC. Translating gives CASSPRGASPLAKNIQYF.

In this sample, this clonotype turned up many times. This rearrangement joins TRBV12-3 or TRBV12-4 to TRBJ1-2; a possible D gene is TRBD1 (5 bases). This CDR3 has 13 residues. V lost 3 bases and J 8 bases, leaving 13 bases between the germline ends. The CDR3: CASSFGQGEGYTF. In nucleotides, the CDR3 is TGTGCCAGCAGTTTTGGGCAGGGTGAGGGCTACACCTTC.

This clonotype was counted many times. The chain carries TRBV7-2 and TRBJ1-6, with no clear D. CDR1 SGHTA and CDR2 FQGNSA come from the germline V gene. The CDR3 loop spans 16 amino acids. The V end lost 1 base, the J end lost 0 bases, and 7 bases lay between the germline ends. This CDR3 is CASSLGGSSYNSPLHF. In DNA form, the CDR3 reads TGTGCCAGCAGCTTAGGCGGCAGCTCCTATAATTCACCCCTCCACTTT.

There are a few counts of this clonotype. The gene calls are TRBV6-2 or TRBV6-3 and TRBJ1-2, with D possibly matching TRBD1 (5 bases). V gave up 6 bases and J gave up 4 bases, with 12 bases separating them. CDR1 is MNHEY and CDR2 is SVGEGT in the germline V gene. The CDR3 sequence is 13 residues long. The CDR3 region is CASRFGTTYGYTF. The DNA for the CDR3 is TGTGCCAGCAGATTTGGGACTACCTATGGCTACACCTTC.

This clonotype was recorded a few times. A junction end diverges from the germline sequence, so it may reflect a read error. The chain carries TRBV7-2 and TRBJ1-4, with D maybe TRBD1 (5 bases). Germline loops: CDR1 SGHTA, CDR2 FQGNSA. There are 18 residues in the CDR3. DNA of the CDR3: TGTGCCAGCAGCCTAGCCGGGCCCCAGGGATATGCGGGTGAAAAACTGTTTTTT. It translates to CASSLAGPQGYAGEKLFF. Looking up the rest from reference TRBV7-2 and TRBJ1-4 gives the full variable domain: GAGVSQSPSNKVTEKGKDVELRCDPISGHTALYWYRQSLGQGLEFLIYFQGNSAPDKSGLPSDRFSAERTGGSVSTLTIQRTQQEDSAVYLCASSLAGPQGYAGEKLFFGSGTQLSVL.

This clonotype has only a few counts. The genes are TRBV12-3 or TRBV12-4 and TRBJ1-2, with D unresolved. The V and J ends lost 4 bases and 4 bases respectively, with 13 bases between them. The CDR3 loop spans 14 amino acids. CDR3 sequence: CASSWGGRGYGYTF. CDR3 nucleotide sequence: TGTGCCAGCAGTTGGGGAGGGCGAGGCTATGGCTACACCTTC.

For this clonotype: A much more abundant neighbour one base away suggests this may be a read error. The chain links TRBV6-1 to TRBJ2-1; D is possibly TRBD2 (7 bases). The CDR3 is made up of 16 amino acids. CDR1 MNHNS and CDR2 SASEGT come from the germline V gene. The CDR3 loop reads CASTLGGGSSYDEQFF. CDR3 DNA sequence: TGTGCCAGCACCCTCGGGGGCGGGAGCTCCTACGATGAGCAGTTCTTC.

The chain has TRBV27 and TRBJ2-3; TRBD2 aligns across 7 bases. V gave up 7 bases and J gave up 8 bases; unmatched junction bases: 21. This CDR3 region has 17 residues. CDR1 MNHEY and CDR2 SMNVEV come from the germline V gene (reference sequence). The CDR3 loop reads CASISGKVGAGAGTQYF. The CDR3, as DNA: TGTGCCAGCATCAGTGGAAAAGTCGGGGCGGGAGCTGGTACGCAGTATTTT.

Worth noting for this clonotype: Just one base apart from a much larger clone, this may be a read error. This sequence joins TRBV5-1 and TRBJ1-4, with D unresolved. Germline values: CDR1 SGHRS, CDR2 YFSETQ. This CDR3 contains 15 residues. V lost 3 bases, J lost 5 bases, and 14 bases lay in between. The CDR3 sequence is CASSSAVAKNEKLFF. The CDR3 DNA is TGCGCCAGCAGCTCGGCCGTCGCAAAAAATGAAAAACTGTTTTTT.

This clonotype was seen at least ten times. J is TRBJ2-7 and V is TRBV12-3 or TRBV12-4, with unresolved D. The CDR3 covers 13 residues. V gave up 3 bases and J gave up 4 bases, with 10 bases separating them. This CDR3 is CASSFATRYEQYF. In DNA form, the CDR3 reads TGTGCCAGCAGTTTTGCGACCAGATACGAGCAGTACTTC.